These T cell receptor beta chains were read from a single sample in a study of HIV-infected patients and healthy controls. TCRdb processed the 5' RACE reads anew with MiXCR; each CDR3 protein has one entry. The sample contains some 8,600 distinct CDR3 sequences, 8% to 9.5% of which appear only once. Source: blood, taken during antiretroviral therapy. The receptors stem from an adult with HIV infection. The CDR3 runs from the conserved cysteine through the conserved F or W. The D gene is left open where the match is weak. Rows give clone size only sometimes, using once, few, many, or a class for an expanded clone.

v_gene: TRBV27
d_gene: -
abundance: medium-sized
j_gene: TRBJ2-3
CDR3nt: TGTGCCAGCAGTTTAGGGCAGGCGGTAGATACGCAGTATTTT
CDR3aa: CASSLGQAVDTQYF

v_gene: TRBV5-4
d_gene: -
abundance: medium-sized
j_gene: TRBJ2-7
CDR3nt: TGTGCCAGCAGCTTGGACGGGACTCACGAGCAGTACTTC
CDR3aa: CASSLDGTHEQYF

v_gene: TRBV5-1
d_gene: -
abundance: many
j_gene: TRBJ2-6
CDR3nt: TGCGCCAGCAGCTACCCCGACTCTGGGGCCAACGTCCTGACTTTC
CDR3aa: CASSYPDSGANVLTF

v_gene: TRBV27
d_gene: -
abundance: few
j_gene: TRBJ2-3
CDR3nt: TGTGCCAGCAGTTTATTACCCCCCACAGATACGCAGTATTTT
CDR3aa: CASSLLPPTDTQYF

v_gene: TRBV6-5
d_gene: TRBD1
abundance: once
j_gene: TRBJ1-5
CDR3nt: TGTGCCAGCAGTTACTCGGGACAGGGTTCGGGCCGCAATCAGCCCCAGCATTTT
CDR3aa: CASSYSGQGSGRNQPQHF

v_gene: TRBV11-3
d_gene: TRBD2
abundance: medium-sized
j_gene: TRBJ2-1
CDR3nt: TGTGCCAGCAGCAGAGGGGCTAGCGGGACTGCCAATGAGCAGTTCTTC
CDR3aa: CASSRGASGTANEQFF

v_gene: TRBV20-1
d_gene: -
abundance: many
j_gene: TRBJ1-3
CDR3nt: TGCAGTGCTAGGAGACACTCTGGAAACACCATATATTTT
CDR3aa: CSARRHSGNTIYF

v_gene: TRBV7-2
d_gene: TRBD2
abundance: many
j_gene: TRBJ2-5
CDR3nt: TGTGCCAGCAGCCTAACTAGCGGGAGGTCCGGGACCCAGTACTTC
CDR3aa: CASSLTSGRSGTQYF

v_gene: TRBV5-1
d_gene: TRBD1
abundance: many
j_gene: TRBJ2-7
CDR3nt: TGCGCCAGCAGCTTGGAACAGGGGGGTTCCTACGAGCAGTACTTC
CDR3aa: CASSLEQGGSYEQYF

v_gene: TRBV2
d_gene: -
abundance: medium-sized
j_gene: TRBJ1-1
CDR3nt: TGTGCCAGCAGTGAAAACGCAAACACTGAAGCTTTCTTT
CDR3aa: CASSENANTEAFF

v_gene: TRBV15
d_gene: -
abundance: medium-sized
j_gene: TRBJ1-5
CDR3nt: TGTGCCACCAGCACCGGGTCGGGATACCAGCCCCAGCATTTT
CDR3aa: CATSTGSGYQPQHF

v_gene: TRBV12-3/TRBV12-4
d_gene: -
abundance: many
j_gene: TRBJ2-7
CDR3nt: TGTGCCAGCAGTTTGGGTGGGAGGTACGAGCAGTACTTC
CDR3aa: CASSLGGRYEQYF

v_gene: TRBV20-1
d_gene: -
abundance: medium-sized
j_gene: TRBJ2-7
CDR3nt: TGCAGTGCTAGAGACAACTCCTACGAGCAGTACTTC
CDR3aa: CSARDNSYEQYF

v_gene: TRBV7-9
d_gene: TRBD2
abundance: many
j_gene: TRBJ2-5
CDR3nt: TGTGCCAGCAGCTCGAGGACTAGCGGATGGGAAGAGACCCAGTACTTC
CDR3aa: CASSSRTSGWEETQYF

v_gene: TRBV30
d_gene: TRBD1
abundance: few
j_gene: TRBJ1-1
CDR3nt: TGTGCCTGGAACAGGGGAAGCACTGAAGCTTTCTTT
CDR3aa: CAWNRGSTEAFF

v_gene: TRBV4-2
d_gene: -
abundance: medium-sized
j_gene: TRBJ1-1
CDR3nt: TGTGCCAGCAGCCAAGCACAGGGCACTGAAGCTTTCTTT
CDR3aa: CASSQAQGTEAFF

v_gene: TRBV12-3/TRBV12-4
d_gene: -
abundance: medium-sized
j_gene: TRBJ2-1
CDR3nt: TGTGCCAGCAGGACACTGGGGCGGCAGGCCTTTAATGAGCAGTTCTTC
CDR3aa: CASRTLGRQAFNEQFF

v_gene: TRBV5-1
d_gene: -
abundance: few
j_gene: TRBJ2-7
CDR3nt: TGCGCCAGCAGCGCAACCTACGAGCAGTACTTC
CDR3aa: CASSATYEQYF

v_gene: TRBV6-2/TRBV6-3
d_gene: -
abundance: many
j_gene: TRBJ2-4
CDR3nt: TGTGCCAGCAGTTACTCGGGACTGCTAGCCAAAAACATTCAGTACTTC
CDR3aa: CASSYSGLLAKNIQYF

v_gene: TRBV5-1
d_gene: -
abundance: medium-sized
j_gene: TRBJ2-6
CDR3nt: TGCGCCAGCAGTACCAGCTCTGGGGCCAACGTCCTGACTTTC
CDR3aa: CASSTSSGANVLTF

v_gene: TRBV30
d_gene: TRBD1
abundance: many
j_gene: TRBJ1-2
CDR3nt: TGTGCCTGGAGTGTACAGGGGGCTGAGGGTGGCTACACCTTC
CDR3aa: CAWSVQGAEGGYTF

v_gene: TRBV6-5
d_gene: TRBD2
abundance: -
j_gene: TRBJ2-1
CDR3nt: TGTGCCAGCACCCAAACTAGCGAGGCTGGCAATGAGCAGTTCTTC
CDR3aa: CASTQTSEAGNEQFF

v_gene: TRBV10-1
d_gene: -
abundance: few
j_gene: TRBJ2-7
CDR3nt: TGCGCCAGCAGTCTCAGGGCAGCCAGGGACGAGCAGTACTTC
CDR3aa: CASSLRAARDEQYF

v_gene: TRBV21-1
d_gene: -
abundance: few
j_gene: TRBJ2-7
CDR3nt: TGTGCCAGCAAATACCCTGGGACAGGGGCCTACGAGCAGTACTTC
CDR3aa: CASKYPGTGAYEQYF

v_gene: TRBV20-1
d_gene: TRBD2
abundance: few
j_gene: TRBJ2-2
CDR3nt: TGCAGTGCTAGTGGAGCCCGACTAGCTGGCGGGGAGCTGTTTTTT
CDR3aa: CSASGARLAGGELFF

v_gene: TRBV5-1
d_gene: TRBD2
abundance: few
j_gene: TRBJ2-5
CDR3nt: TGCGCCAGCAGCTTGAGGCCTAGCGGGAATAAAGGGGCGGGAGAGACCCAGTACTTC
CDR3aa: CASSLRPSGNKGAGETQYF

v_gene: TRBV12-3/TRBV12-4
d_gene: -
abundance: medium-sized
j_gene: TRBJ1-6
CDR3nt: TGTGCCAGCGGCTCCGGTTCACCCCTCCACTTT
CDR3aa: CASGSGSPLHF

v_gene: TRBV28
d_gene: -
abundance: many
j_gene: TRBJ2-5
CDR3nt: TGTGCCAGCAGTTTATTCGGGGAAGAGACCCAGTACTTC
CDR3aa: CASSLFGEETQYF

v_gene: TRBV29-1
d_gene: -
abundance: medium-sized
j_gene: TRBJ2-1
CDR3nt: TGCAGCGTTGAAGGGACGTCCAATGAGCAGTTCTTC
CDR3aa: CSVEGTSNEQFF

v_gene: TRBV4-3
d_gene: -
abundance: -
j_gene: TRBJ2-1
CDR3nt: TGCGCCAGCAGCCAAGAGGTCGCGGCGAGCTCCTACAATGAGCAGTTCTTC
CDR3aa: CASSQEVAASSYNEQFF

v_gene: TRBV7-9
d_gene: -
abundance: medium-sized
j_gene: TRBJ2-3
CDR3nt: TGTGCCAGCAGCTCGACCGCAGATACGCAGTATTTT
CDR3aa: CASSSTADTQYF

v_gene: TRBV7-9
d_gene: -
abundance: many
j_gene: TRBJ1-1
CDR3nt: TGTGCCAGCAGCCCCCAGACAGCGAACACTGAAGCTTTCTTT
CDR3aa: CASSPQTANTEAFF

v_gene: TRBV20-1
d_gene: -
abundance: many
j_gene: TRBJ2-5
CDR3nt: TGCAGTGCTACCCCCTTAAACAGGGTGCCACGGGAGACCCAGTACTTC
CDR3aa: CSATPLNRVPRETQYF

v_gene: TRBV4-1
d_gene: TRBD2
abundance: many
j_gene: TRBJ2-5
CDR3nt: TGCGCCAGCAGCCAAATCCCTAGCGGGGGGGCAGGAGAGACCCAGTACTTC
CDR3aa: CASSQIPSGGAGETQYF

v_gene: TRBV7-8
d_gene: TRBD2
abundance: medium-sized
j_gene: TRBJ2-1
CDR3nt: TGTGCCAGCAGGACGACTAGCGGAGACTACAATGAGCAGTTCTTC
CDR3aa: CASRTTSGDYNEQFF

v_gene: TRBV9
d_gene: -
abundance: -
j_gene: TRBJ2-3
CDR3nt: TGTGCCAGCAGCGTCGAAGCGGGCATCTACACAGATACGCAGTATTTT
CDR3aa: CASSVEAGIYTDTQYF

v_gene: TRBV13
d_gene: TRBD1
abundance: large
j_gene: TRBJ1-1
CDR3nt: TGTGCCAGCAGTTCGGGACAGCCGAACACTGAAGCTTTCTTT
CDR3aa: CASSSGQPNTEAFF

v_gene: TRBV28
d_gene: -
abundance: many
j_gene: TRBJ1-5
CDR3nt: TGTGCCAGCCTACCTGGGGAGGGATTTCAGCCCCAGCATTTT
CDR3aa: CASLPGEGFQPQHF

v_gene: TRBV7-2
d_gene: TRBD1
abundance: many
j_gene: TRBJ1-2
CDR3nt: TGTGCCAGCAGCTTAGTGCCCGAGACAGGGTTTCCTGGAGTTGGTGGCTACACCTTC
CDR3aa: CASSLVPETGFPGVGGYTF

v_gene: TRBV6-4
d_gene: TRBD1
abundance: -
j_gene: TRBJ2-2
CDR3nt: TGTGCCAGCAGTGTGGGACAGGGGGCCGCCGGGGAGCTGTTTTTT
CDR3aa: CASSVGQGAAGELFF

v_gene: TRBV6-5
d_gene: -
abundance: many
j_gene: TRBJ1-1
CDR3nt: TGTGCCAGCAGTTATAGGCTGTCCACTGAAGCTTTCTTT
CDR3aa: CASSYRLSTEAFF

v_gene: TRBV12-3/TRBV12-4
d_gene: TRBD2
abundance: -
j_gene: TRBJ2-1
CDR3nt: TGTGCCAGCAGTTTATTTGCGGGAGGGCCTAGCTCCTACAATGAGCAGTTCTTC
CDR3aa: CASSLFAGGPSSYNEQFF

v_gene: TRBV20-1
d_gene: -
abundance: medium-sized
j_gene: TRBJ2-7
CDR3nt: TGCAGTGCTAGAACAGGGTCCTACGAGCAGTACTTC
CDR3aa: CSARTGSYEQYF

v_gene: TRBV5-1
d_gene: -
abundance: many
j_gene: TRBJ1-4
CDR3nt: TGCGCCAGCAGCTTGGTGGTCGGTAATGAAAAACTGTTTTTT
CDR3aa: CASSLVVGNEKLFF

v_gene: TRBV6-1
d_gene: -
abundance: medium-sized
j_gene: TRBJ1-5
CDR3nt: TGTGCCAGCAGAATCGACCTTAGCAATCAGCCCCAGCATTTT
CDR3aa: CASRIDLSNQPQHF

v_gene: TRBV7-9
d_gene: -
abundance: -
j_gene: TRBJ2-2
CDR3nt: TGTGCCAGCAGCTTAGAGATAAACACCGGGGAGCTGTTTTTT
CDR3aa: CASSLEINTGELFF

v_gene: TRBV19
d_gene: TRBD2
abundance: few
j_gene: TRBJ2-2
CDR3nt: TGTGCCAGTAGTTTGCTAGCGGGGACCACCGGGGAGCTGTTTTTT
CDR3aa: CASSLLAGTTGELFF

v_gene: TRBV5-1
d_gene: TRBD2
abundance: few
j_gene: TRBJ2-1
CDR3nt: TGCGCCAGCAGCTTGGGGGCGGGGGGGCAAGAGCAGTTCTTC
CDR3aa: CASSLGAGGQEQFF